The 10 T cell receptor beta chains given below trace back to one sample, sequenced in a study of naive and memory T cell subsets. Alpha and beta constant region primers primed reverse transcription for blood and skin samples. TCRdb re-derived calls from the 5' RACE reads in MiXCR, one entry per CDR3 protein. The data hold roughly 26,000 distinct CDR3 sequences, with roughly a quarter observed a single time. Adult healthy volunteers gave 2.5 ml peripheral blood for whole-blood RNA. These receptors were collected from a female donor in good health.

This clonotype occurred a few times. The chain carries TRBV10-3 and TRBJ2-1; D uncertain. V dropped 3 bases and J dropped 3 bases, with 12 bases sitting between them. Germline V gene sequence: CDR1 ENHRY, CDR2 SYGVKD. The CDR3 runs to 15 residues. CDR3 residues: CAISEGEPYYNEQFF. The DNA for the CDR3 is TGTGCCATCAGTGAAGGAGAGCCCTACTACAATGAGCAGTTCTTC.

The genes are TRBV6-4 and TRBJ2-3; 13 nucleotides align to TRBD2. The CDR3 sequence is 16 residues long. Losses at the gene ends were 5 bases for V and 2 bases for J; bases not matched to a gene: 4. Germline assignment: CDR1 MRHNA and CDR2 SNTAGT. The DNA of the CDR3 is TGTGCCAGCAGTCCGGGACTAGCGGGGTCCACAGATACGCAGTATTTT. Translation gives CASSPGLAGSTDTQYF.

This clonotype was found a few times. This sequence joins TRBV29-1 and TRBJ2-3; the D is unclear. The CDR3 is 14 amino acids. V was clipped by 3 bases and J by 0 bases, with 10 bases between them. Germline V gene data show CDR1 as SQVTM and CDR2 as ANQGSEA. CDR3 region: CSVELQYSTDTQYF. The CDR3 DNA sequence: TGCAGCGTTGAGCTTCAATATAGCACAGATACGCAGTATTTT.

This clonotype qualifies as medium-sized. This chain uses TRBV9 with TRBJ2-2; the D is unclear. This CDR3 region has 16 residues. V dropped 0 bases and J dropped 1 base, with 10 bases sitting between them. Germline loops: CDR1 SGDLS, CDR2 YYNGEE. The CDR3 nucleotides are TGTGCCAGCAGCGTAGGGCAGGTATGGAACACCGGGGAGCTGTTTTTT. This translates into CASSVGQVWNTGELFF.

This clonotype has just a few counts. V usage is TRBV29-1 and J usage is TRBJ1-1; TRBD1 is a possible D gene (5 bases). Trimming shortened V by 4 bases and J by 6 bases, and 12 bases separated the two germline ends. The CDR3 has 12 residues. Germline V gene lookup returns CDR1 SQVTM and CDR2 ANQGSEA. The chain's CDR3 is CSVVAGGSEAFF. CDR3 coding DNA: TGCAGCGTTGTAGCGGGGGGTTCTGAAGCTTTCTTT.

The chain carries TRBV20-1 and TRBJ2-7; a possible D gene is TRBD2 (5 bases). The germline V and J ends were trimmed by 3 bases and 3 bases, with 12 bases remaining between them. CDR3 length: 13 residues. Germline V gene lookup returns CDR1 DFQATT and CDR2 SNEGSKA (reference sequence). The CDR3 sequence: CSASWPSGYEQYF. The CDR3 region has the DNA TGCAGTGCTAGTTGGCCCAGCGGCTACGAGCAGTACTTC.

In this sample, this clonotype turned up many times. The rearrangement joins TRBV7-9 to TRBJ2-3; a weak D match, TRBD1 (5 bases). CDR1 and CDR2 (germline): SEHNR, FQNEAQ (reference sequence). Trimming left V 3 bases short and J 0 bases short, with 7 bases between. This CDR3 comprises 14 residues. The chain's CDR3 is CASSLTASTDTQYF. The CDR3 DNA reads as TGTGCCAGCAGCTTGACAGCAAGCACAGATACGCAGTATTTT.

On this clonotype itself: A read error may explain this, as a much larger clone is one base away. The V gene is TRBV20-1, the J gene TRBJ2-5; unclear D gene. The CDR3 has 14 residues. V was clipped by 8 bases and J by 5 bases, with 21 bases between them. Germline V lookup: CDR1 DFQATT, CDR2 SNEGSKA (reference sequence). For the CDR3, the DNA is TGCAGTACCGACGACGGCACGACTGGGGAGACCCAGTACTTC. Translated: CSTDDGTTGETQYF.

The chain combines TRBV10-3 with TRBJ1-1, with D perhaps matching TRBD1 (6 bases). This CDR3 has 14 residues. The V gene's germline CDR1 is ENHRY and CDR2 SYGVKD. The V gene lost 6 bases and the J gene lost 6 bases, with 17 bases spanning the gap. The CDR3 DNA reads TGTGCCATCAGACGGGACAACCAACGGGCTGAAGCTTTCTTT. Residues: CAIRRDNQRAEAFF.

The CDR3 reads CASSGASSYNSPLHF. Here the CDR3 DNA reads TGTGCCAGCAGCGGGGCGAGCTCCTATAATTCACCCCTCCACTTT. This rearrangement joins TRBV9 to TRBJ1-6, with unresolved D. The CDR3 covers 15 residues. CDR1 is SGDLS and CDR2 is YYNGEE in the germline V gene. V shed 3 bases and J shed 0 bases, with 7 bases lying between them.